These 22 T cell receptor beta chains originate from one sample sequenced in a study of blood T cell repertoires in COVID-19. Profiled with immunoSEQ multiplex PCR; TCRdb holds only in-frame clones, not every one. The table shows about 16,000 clones, with just over 85% occurring only once. Sequenced sample: peripheral blood. The source is a human donor in a cohort sampled during active COVID-19.

The chain combines TRBV7-9 with TRBJ2-7; possible D gene TRBD2, 5 bases. Germline values: CDR1 SEHNR, CDR2 FQNEAQ (reference sequence). Trimming removed 4 bases from V and 2 bases from J, with 12 bases in between. This CDR3 comprises 14 residues. The CDR3 DNA is TGTGCCAGCAGCTCCGGACTCCGAGCCTACGAGCAGTACTTC. It specifies CASSSGLRAYEQYF.

This chain uses TRBV7-2 with TRBJ2-7, with TRBD2 matching 10 bases. The germline gives CDR1 SGHTA, CDR2 FQGNSA. The CDR3 contains 16 residues. After removal of 3 bases from V and 2 bases from J, the junction contained 7 bases not matched to a gene. The CDR3 bases are TGTGCCAGCAGCTTCACATCTAGCGGGAGTCCCTACGAGCAGTACTTC. Translation gives CASSFTSSGSPYEQYF. Full variable domain (rest looked up from reference TRBV7-2 and TRBJ2-7): GAGVSQSPSNKVTEKGKDVELRCDPISGHTALYWYRQSLGQGLEFLIYFQGNSAPDKSGLPSDRFSAERTGGSVSTLTIQRTQQEDSAVYLCASSFTSSGSPYEQYFGPGTRLTVT.

As concerns this clone: One end of the junction fails to match germline, which may point to a read error. V is TRBV5-6 and J is TRBJ2-7; 8 nucleotides line up with TRBD1. The germline V gene encodes CDR1 SGHDT and CDR2 YYEEEE. The CDR3 is made up of 15 amino acids. The CDR3 protein is CASRLGVQGGYEQYF. In nucleotides, the CDR3 is TGTGCCAGCAGGTTGGGGGTACAGGGGGGCTACGAGCAGTACTTC.

The chain recombines TRBV11-2 with TRBJ2-2; D not resolved. CDR1 is SGHAT and CDR2 is FQNNGV in the germline V gene. V lost 1 base to trimming and J lost 7 bases, with 16 bases between them. CDR3 size: 16 residues. DNA for the CDR3: TGTGCCAGCAGCTTAGTCTTCGGCGGTATGGTCGGGGAGCTGTTTTTT. Protein sequence: CASSLVFGGMVGELFF.

V is TRBV28 and J is TRBJ1-2; no reliable D call. CDR1 is MDHEN, CDR2 SYDVKM, per germline. V was pared by 5 bases and J by 4 bases, with 5 bases between. CDR3 length: 11 residues. The CDR3 here is CASSPSYGYTF. The DNA of the CDR3 is TGTGCCAGCAGTCCATCCTATGGCTACACCTTC.

The chain uses TRBV6-6 and TRBJ2-7; TRBD2 might be the D (5 bases). Trimming shortened V by 11 bases and J by 5 bases, and 19 bases separated the two germline ends. The CDR3 has 13 amino acids. Germline CDR1 and CDR2: MNHNY and SVGAGI (reference sequence). The CDR3 region is CASSWGAPNEQYF. The DNA of the CDR3 is TGTGCCTCCTCCTGGGGAGCTCCTAACGAGCAGTACTTC.

A few counts support this clone. The rearrangement uses TRBV13 and TRBJ1-1; 8 nucleotides match TRBD1. The V gene's germline CDR1 is PRHDT and CDR2 FYEKMQ (reference sequence). The CDR3 loop spans 14 amino acids. V shed 0 bases and J 9 bases; nucleotides not matched to a gene: 6. The CDR3 DNA sequence: TGTGCCAGCAGCTTAGGACAGGGGGTGAGGAAAGCTTTCTTT. Translating gives CASSLGQGVRKAFF.

The chain employs TRBV6-1 and TRBJ2-1, with 7 nucleotides matching TRBD2. Per germline, CDR1 MNHNS and CDR2 SASEGT. The CDR3 length is 16 residues. With V trimmed by 3 bases and J by 0 bases, 5 bases remained unmatched. The CDR3 spells CASSESSGSSYNEQFF. CDR3 coding DNA: TGTGCCAGCAGTGAGTCTAGCGGTAGCTCCTACAATGAGCAGTTCTTC.

The chain uses TRBV2 and TRBJ1-1; 7 bases agree with TRBD1. The CDR3 loop spans 15 amino acids. J gave up 4 bases and V 5 bases, and 10 bases lay outside the gene matches. Germline CDR1 SNHLY, CDR2 FYNNEI. This CDR3 reads CASSFSQGVRTEAFF. The CDR3 DNA reads as TGTGCCAGCAGTTTCTCCCAGGGGGTTCGCACTGAAGCTTTCTTT.

J is TRBJ1-1 and V is TRBV28; D uncertain. CDR3 size: 15 residues. Germline V lookup: CDR1 MDHEN, CDR2 SYDVKM. V lost 5 bases and J 2 bases, leaving 15 bases between the germline ends. CDR3 in amino acids: CASSPRGGSNTEAFF. The CDR3 DNA is TGTGCCAGCAGTCCCCGGGGAGGGAGTAACACTGAAGCTTTCTTT. Combining the CDR3 with reference TRBV28 and TRBJ1-1 gives the whole variable domain DVKVTQSSRYLVKRTGEKVFLECVQDMDHENMFWYRQDPGLGLRLIYFSYDVKMKEKGDIPEGYSVSREKKERFSLILESASTNQTSMYLCASSPRGGSNTEAFFGQGTRLTVV.

The J gene is TRBJ2-5, the V gene TRBV18, with TRBD1 matching 11 bases. The V gene's germline CDR1 is KGHSH and CDR2 LQKENI. J lost 4 bases, V lost 1 base, and 5 bases had no gene match. This CDR3 contains 16 residues. The CDR3 protein is CASSPLRTGGTETQYF. CDR3 nucleotide sequence: TGTGCCAGCTCACCACTTCGGACAGGGGGCACAGAGACCCAGTACTTC.

The chain uses TRBV11-2 and TRBJ2-7; D may be TRBD2 (5 bases). From germline, CDR1 is SGHAT and CDR2 FQNNGV. The germline V and J ends were trimmed by 1 base and 0 bases, with 7 bases remaining between them. The CDR3 spans 14 residues. The CDR3 sequence: CASSLGGLSYEQYF. DNA for the CDR3: TGTGCCAGCAGCTTAGGCGGGCTCTCCTACGAGCAGTACTTC.

The chain is built from TRBV5-6 and TRBJ1-5; the D is unclear. Deletions cut 3 bases from V and 3 bases from J, with 10 bases between. The germline gives CDR1 SGHDT, CDR2 YYEEEE. The CDR3 has 14 amino acids. In nucleotides, the CDR3 is TGTGCCAGCAGCTCCGGGGTATTCAATCAGCCCCAGCATTTT. Translation: CASSSGVFNQPQHF.

The chain carries TRBV6-4 and TRBJ2-1, with D possibly being TRBD2 (6 bases). The CDR3 loop spans 15 amino acids. V dropped 3 bases and J dropped 7 bases, with 16 bases sitting between them. Germline CDR1 and CDR2: MRHNA and SNTAGT. The CDR3 coding sequence is TGTGCCAGCAGTGAGGGAGGACTCCCACTAAATGAGCAGTTCTTC. It translates to CASSEGGLPLNEQFF.

The J gene is TRBJ2-5, the V gene TRBV5-4; a possible D gene is TRBD2 (6 bases). Trimming removed 4 bases from V and 1 base from J, with 11 bases in between. CDR1 is SGHNT and CDR2 is YYREEE in the germline V gene (reference sequence). This CDR3 contains 14 residues. CDR3 protein: CASSLGTRQETQYF. Written as DNA, the CDR3 is TGTGCCAGCAGCCTAGGGACTCGCCAAGAGACCCAGTACTTC. Together with reference TRBV5-4 and TRBJ2-5, the CDR3 gives the full variable domain: ETGVTQSPTHLIKTRGQQVTLRCSSQSGHNTVSWYQQALGQGPQFIFQYYREEENGRGNFPPRFSGLQFPNYSSELNVNALELDDSALYLCASSLGTRQETQYFGPGTRLLVL.

This clone has a handful of counts. Written as DNA, the CDR3 is TGTGCCAGTAGTCCGAGGGCCCGCGACGCCGAAGCTTTCTTT. Translation gives CASSPRARDAEAFF. V gene TRBV19 combines with J gene TRBJ1-1; D is undetermined. Trimming took off 5 bases at V and 8 bases at J, with 18 bases between the two ends. This CDR3 comprises 14 residues. Germline values: CDR1 LNHDA, CDR2 SQIVND (reference sequence).

The CDR3 nucleotides read TGTGCCAGCTCACCGTTCCAAACGGGGGGTCAGGGAGATACGCAGTATTTT. As protein: CASSPFQTGGQGDTQYF. The chain carries TRBV18 and TRBJ2-3; 7 nucleotides align to TRBD2. The junction had 14 bases not matched to a gene; V was cut back by 3 bases and J by 5 bases. This CDR3 is 17 amino acids long. Germline CDR1 is KGHSH and CDR2 is LQKENI.

V usage is TRBV2 and J usage is TRBJ1-5; 8 bases align to TRBD1. CDR1 is SNHLY and CDR2 is FYNNEI in the germline V gene. Trimming at V came to 4 bases and at J to 0 bases, leaving 5 bases not matched to a gene. The CDR3 runs 16 residues. In DNA, the CDR3 is TGTGCCAGCAGTGGACAGGGGCCCCATAGCAATCAGCCCCAGCATTTT. Its translation: CASSGQGPHSNQPQHF.

V and J are TRBV19 and TRBJ2-1; a weak D match, TRBD2 (5 bases). Trimming pared 5 bases from V and 0 bases from J, leaving 8 bases between. Per germline, CDR1 LNHDA and CDR2 SQIVND (reference sequence). This CDR3 comprises 14 residues. The CDR3 region is CASSVRDSYNEQFF. CDR3 DNA: TGTGCCAGTAGTGTGAGGGACTCCTACAATGAGCAGTTCTTC.

This clone was counted a single time. CDR3 loop: CASSLGRGRTYEQYF. CDR3 nucleotide sequence: TGTGCCAGCAGCTTAGGCAGGGGTCGAACCTACGAGCAGTACTTC. The chain links TRBV11-3 to TRBJ2-7, with a possible D match to TRBD1 (6 bases). Trimming removed 1 base at V and 2 bases at J, with 12 bases between. Germline V lookup: CDR1 SGHNT, CDR2 YENEEA. CDR3 length: 15 residues. Full variable domain (outside the CDR3, taken from reference TRBV11-3 and TRBJ2-7): EAGVVQSPRYKIIEKKQPVAFWCNPISGHNTLYWYLQNLGQGPELLIRYENEEAVDDSQLPKDRFSAERLKGVDSTLKIQPAELGDSAVYLCASSLGRGRTYEQYFGPGTRLTVT.

The J gene is TRBJ2-1, the V gene TRBV14; possible D gene TRBD2, 7 bases. Per germline, CDR1 SGHDN and CDR2 FVKESK. V was clipped by 2 bases and J by 0 bases, with 8 bases between them. The CDR3 covers 15 residues. The CDR3 protein is CASSQRGGSYNEQFF. Written as DNA, the CDR3 is TGTGCCAGCAGCCAAAGGGGGGGCTCCTACAATGAGCAGTTCTTC.

The chain employs TRBV27 and TRBJ2-7; 9 bases are a match to TRBD1. CDR3 length equals 14 residues. V trimming: 8 bases; J trimming: 5 bases; junction bases outside the gene matches: 10. Germline CDR1 MNHEY, CDR2 SMNVEV (reference sequence). The DNA for the CDR3 is TGTGCCAGCGGGGTCACAGGGGGCATCAACGAGCAGTACTTC. This encodes CASGVTGGINEQYF.